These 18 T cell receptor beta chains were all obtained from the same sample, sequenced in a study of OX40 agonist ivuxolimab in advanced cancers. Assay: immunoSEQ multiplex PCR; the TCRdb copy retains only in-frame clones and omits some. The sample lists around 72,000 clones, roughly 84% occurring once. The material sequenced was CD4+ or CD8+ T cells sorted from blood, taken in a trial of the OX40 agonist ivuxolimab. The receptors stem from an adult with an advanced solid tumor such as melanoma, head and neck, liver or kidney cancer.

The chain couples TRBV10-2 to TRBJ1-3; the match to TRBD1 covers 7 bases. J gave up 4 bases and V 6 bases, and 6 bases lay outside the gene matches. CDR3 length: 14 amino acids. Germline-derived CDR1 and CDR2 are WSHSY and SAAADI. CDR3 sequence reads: CASSPGGSGNTIYF. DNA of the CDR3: TGCGCCAGCAGCCCAGGGGGGTCCGGAAACACCATATATTTT.

The CDR3 DNA reads as TGTGCCAGCAGCTTTTGGGCTGGGGCCAACGTCCTGACTTTC. Amino acids: CASSFWAGANVLTF. The V call is TRBV5-6, the J call TRBJ2-6, with D unresolved. The CDR3 has 14 amino acids. V was trimmed by 2 bases and J by 2 bases, leaving 5 bases between them. Per the germline V gene, CDR1 is SGHDT and CDR2 is YYEEEE.

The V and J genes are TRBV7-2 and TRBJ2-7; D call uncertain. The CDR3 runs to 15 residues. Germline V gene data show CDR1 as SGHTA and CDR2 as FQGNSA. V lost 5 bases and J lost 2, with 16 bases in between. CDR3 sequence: CASSPTTLFTYEQYF. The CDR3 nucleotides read TGTGCCAGCAGCCCCACTACATTATTCACCTACGAGCAGTACTTC. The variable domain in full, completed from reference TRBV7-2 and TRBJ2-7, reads GAGVSQSPSNKVTEKGKDVELRCDPISGHTALYWYRQSLGQGLEFLIYFQGNSAPDKSGLPSDRFSAERTGGSVSTLTIQRTQQEDSAVYLCASSPTTLFTYEQYFGPGTRLTVT.

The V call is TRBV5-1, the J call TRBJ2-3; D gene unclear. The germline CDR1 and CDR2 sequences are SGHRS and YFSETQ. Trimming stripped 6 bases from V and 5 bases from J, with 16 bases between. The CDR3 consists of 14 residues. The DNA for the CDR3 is TGCGCCAGCAAGGTCGAAGCCTCGGGAGATACGCAGTATTTT. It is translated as CASKVEASGDTQYF.

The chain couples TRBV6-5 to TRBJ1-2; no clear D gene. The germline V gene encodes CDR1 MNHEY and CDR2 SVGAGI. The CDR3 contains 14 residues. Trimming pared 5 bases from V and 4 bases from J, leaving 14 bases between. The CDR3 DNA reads TGTGCCAGCAGTCGGCAGGCGTCCCTCTATGGCTACACCTTC. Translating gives CASSRQASLYGYTF.

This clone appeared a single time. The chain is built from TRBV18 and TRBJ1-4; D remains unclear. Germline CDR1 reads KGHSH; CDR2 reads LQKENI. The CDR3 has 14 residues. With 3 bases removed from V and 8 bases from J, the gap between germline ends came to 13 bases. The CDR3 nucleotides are TGTGCCAGCTCACCCCCCACAACTAGGGAAAAACTGTTTTTT. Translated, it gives CASSPPTTREKLFF.

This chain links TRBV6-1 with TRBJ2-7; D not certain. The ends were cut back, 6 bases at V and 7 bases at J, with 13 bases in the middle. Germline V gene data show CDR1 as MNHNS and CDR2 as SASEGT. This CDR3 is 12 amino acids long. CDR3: CASRENLGEQYF. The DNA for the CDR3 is TGTGCCAGCAGGGAGAACCTTGGGGAGCAGTACTTC.

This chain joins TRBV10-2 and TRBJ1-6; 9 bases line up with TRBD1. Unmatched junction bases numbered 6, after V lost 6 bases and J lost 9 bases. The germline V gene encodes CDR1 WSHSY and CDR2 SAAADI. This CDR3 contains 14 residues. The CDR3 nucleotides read TGCGCCAGCAGCCCGGGACAGGGATTTTCACCCCTCCACTTT. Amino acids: CASSPGQGFSPLHF.

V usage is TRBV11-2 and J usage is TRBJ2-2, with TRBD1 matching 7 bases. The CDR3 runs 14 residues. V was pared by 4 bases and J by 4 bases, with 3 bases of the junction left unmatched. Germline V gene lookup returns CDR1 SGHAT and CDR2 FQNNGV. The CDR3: CASSSGQSTGELFF. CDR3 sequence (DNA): TGTGCCAGCAGCTCGGGACAGAGCACCGGGGAGCTGTTTTTT.

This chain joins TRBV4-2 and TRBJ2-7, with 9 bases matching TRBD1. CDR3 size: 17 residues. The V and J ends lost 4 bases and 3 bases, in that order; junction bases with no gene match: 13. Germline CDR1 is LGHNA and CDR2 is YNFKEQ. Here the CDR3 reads CASSPSPATGGHYEQYF. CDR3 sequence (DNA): TGTGCCAGCAGCCCGTCACCCGCCACAGGGGGCCACTACGAGCAGTACTTC.

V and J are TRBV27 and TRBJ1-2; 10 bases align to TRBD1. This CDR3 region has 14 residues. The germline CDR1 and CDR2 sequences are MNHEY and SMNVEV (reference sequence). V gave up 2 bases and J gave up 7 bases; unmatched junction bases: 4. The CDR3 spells CASSLGWTGGGYTF. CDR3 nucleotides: TGTGCCAGCAGTTTAGGATGGACAGGGGGTGGCTACACCTTC.

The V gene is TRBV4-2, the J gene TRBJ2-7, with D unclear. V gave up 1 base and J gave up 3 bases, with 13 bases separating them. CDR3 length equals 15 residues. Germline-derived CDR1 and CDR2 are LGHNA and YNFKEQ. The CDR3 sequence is CASSQALSAGYEQYF. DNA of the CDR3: TGTGCCAGCAGCCAAGCATTAAGCGCCGGCTACGAGCAGTACTTC.

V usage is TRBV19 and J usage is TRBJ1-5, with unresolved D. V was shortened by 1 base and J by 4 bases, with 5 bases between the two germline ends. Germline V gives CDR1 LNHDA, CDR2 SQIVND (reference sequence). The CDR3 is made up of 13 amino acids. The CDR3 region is CASSIGVNQPQHF. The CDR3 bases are TGTGCCAGTAGTATAGGAGTAAATCAGCCCCAGCATTTT.

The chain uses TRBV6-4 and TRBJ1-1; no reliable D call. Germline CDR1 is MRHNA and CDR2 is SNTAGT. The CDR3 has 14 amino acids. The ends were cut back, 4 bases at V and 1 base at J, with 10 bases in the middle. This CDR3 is CASSASGRNTEAFF. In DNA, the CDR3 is TGTGCCAGCAGTGCTTCCGGGAGGAACACTGAAGCTTTCTTT.

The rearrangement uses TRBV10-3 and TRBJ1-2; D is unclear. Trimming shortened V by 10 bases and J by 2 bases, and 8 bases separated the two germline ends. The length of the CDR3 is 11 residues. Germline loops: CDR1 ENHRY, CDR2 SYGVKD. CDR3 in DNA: TGTGCCACTGCAATGAACTATGGCTACACCTTC. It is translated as CATAMNYGYTF.

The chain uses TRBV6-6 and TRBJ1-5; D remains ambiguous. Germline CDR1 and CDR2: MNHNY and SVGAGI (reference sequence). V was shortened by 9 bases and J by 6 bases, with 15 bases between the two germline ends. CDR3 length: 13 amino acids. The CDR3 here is CASMTVVGQPQHF. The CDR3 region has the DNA TGTGCCAGTATGACGGTGGTCGGTCAGCCCCAGCATTTT.

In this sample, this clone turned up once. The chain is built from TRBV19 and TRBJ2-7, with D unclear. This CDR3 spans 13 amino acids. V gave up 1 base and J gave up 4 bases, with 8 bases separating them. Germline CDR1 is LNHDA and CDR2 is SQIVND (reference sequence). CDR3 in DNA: TGTGCCAGTAGTATAGGAGCCGGTTACGAGCAGTACTTC. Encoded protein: CASSIGAGYEQYF.

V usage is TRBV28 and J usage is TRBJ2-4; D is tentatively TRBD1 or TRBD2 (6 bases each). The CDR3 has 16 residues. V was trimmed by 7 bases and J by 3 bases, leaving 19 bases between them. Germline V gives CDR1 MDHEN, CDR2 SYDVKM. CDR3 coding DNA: TGTGCCAGCACAGTAAGGGGGGCTGGGGACAAAAACATTCAGTACTTC. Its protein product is CASTVRGAGDKNIQYF.